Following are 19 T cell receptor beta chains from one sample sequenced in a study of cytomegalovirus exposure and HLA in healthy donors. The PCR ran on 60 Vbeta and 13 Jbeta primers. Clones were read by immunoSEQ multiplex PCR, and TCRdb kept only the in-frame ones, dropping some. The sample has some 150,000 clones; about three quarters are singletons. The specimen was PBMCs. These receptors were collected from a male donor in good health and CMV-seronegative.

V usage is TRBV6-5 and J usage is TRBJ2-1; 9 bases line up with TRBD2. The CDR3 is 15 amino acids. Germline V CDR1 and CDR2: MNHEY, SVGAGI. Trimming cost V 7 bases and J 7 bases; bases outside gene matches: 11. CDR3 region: CASTSVAAGGNEQFF. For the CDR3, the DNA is TGTGCCAGCACCTCCGTAGCGGCGGGAGGGAATGAGCAGTTCTTC.

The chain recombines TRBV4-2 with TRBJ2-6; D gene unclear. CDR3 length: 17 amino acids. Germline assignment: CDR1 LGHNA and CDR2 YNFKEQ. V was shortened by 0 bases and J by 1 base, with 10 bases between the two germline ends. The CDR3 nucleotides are TGTGCCAGCAGCCAAGATAGGTCCGGGTCTGGGGCCAACGTCCTGACTTTC. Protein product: CASSQDRSGSGANVLTF.

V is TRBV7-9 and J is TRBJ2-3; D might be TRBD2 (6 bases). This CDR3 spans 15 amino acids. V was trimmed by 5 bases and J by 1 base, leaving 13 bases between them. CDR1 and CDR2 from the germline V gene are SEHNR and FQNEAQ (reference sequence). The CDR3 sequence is CASSQLASGTDTQYF. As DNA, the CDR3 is TGTGCCAGCAGCCAACTAGCTTCCGGCACAGATACGCAGTATTTT.

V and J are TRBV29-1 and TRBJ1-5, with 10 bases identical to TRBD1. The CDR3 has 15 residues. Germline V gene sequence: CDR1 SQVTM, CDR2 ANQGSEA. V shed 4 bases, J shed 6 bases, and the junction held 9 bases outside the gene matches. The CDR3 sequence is CSVVVTGGGGQPQHF. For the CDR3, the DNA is TGCAGCGTTGTAGTGACAGGGGGCGGTGGTCAGCCCCAGCATTTT.

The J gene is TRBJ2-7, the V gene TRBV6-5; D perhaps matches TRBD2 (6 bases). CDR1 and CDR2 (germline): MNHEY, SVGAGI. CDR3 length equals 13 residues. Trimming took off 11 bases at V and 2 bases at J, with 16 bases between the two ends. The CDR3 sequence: CARRESRTYEQYF. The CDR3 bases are TGTGCCCGCCGGGAGTCGCGAACCTACGAGCAGTACTTC.

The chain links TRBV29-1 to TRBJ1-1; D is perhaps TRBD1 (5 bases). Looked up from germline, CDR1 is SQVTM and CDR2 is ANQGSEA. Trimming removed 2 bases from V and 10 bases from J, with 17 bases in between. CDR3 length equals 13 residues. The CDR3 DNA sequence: TGCAGCGTTGAACTTGTGGCTTTAAGGGGAGCTTTCTTT. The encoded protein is CSVELVALRGAFF.

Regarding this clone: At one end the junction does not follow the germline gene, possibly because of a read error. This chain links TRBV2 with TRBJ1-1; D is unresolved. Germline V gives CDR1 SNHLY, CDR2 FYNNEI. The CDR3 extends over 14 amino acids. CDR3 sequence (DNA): TGTGCCAGCAGGGAAAGGACGGGGAACGCTGAAGCTTTCTTT. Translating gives CASRERTGNAEAFF.

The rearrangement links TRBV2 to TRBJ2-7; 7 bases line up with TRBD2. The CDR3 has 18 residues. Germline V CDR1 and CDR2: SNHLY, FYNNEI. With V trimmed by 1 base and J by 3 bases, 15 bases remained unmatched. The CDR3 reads CASSEVADRDYQNYEQYF. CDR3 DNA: TGTGCCAGCAGTGAAGTCGCCGACCGGGACTATCAAAACTACGAGCAGTACTTC.

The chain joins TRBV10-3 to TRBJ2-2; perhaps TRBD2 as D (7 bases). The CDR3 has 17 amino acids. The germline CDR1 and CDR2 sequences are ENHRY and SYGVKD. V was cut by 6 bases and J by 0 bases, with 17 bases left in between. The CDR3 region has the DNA TGTGCCATCAGCGCTACGGGGGGCGGAACGAACACCGGGGAGCTGTTTTTT. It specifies CAISATGGGTNTGELFF.

The CDR3 sequence is CASSLADRSGGYTF. CDR3 DNA sequence: TGCGCCAGCAGCTTGGCTGACAGGTCGGGTGGCTACACCTTC. This chain links TRBV5-1 with TRBJ1-2, with TRBD1 as a possible D gene (6 bases). The V end lost 0 bases, the J end lost 7 bases, and 13 bases lay between the germline ends. Germline CDR1 is SGHRS and CDR2 is YFSETQ. The CDR3 is 14 residues long. The whole variable domain, filled in from reference TRBV5-1 and TRBJ1-2, reads KAGVTQTPRYLIKTRGQQVTLSCSPISGHRSVSWYQQTPGQGLQFLFEYFSETQRNKGNFPGRFSGRQFSNSRSEMNVSTLELGDSALYLCASSLADRSGGYTFGSGTRLTVV.

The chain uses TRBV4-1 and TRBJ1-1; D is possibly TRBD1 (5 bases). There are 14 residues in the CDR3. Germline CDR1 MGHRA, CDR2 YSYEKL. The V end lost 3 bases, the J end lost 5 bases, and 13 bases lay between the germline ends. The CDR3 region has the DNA TGCGCCAGCAGCCAGACAGTAGGTTTTACTGAAGCTTTCTTT. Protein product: CASSQTVGFTEAFF.

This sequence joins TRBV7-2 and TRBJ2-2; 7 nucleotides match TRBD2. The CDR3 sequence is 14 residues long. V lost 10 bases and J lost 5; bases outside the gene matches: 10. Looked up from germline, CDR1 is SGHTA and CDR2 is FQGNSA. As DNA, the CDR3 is TGTGCCACCTCGGGCGGGGGAATAACCGGGGAGCTGTTTTTT. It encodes CATSGGGITGELFF.

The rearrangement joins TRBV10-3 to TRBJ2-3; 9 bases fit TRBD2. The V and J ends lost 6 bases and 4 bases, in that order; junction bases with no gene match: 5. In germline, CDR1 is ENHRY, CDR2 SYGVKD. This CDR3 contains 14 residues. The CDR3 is CAISASGIADTQYF. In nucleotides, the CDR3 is TGTGCCATCAGCGCTAGCGGGATCGCAGATACGCAGTATTTT.

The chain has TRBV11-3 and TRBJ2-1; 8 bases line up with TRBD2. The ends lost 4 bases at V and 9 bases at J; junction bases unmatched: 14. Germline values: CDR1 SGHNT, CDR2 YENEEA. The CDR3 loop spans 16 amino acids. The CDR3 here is CASSSPGAGGLREQFF. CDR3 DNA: TGTGCCAGCAGCTCCCCGGGTGCGGGGGGCCTCCGTGAGCAGTTCTTC.

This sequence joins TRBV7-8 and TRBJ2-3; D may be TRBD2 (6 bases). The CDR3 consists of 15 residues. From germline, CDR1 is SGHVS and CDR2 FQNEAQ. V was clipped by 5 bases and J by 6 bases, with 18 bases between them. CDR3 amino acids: CASSRVAGPSDTQYF. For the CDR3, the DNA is TGTGCCAGCAGCAGGGTCGCGGGGCCCTCCGATACGCAGTATTTT.

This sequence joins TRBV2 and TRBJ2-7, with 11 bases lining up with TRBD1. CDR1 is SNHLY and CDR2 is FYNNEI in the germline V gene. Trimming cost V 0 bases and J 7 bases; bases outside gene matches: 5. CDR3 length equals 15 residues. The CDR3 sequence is CASSEARTGGAEQYF. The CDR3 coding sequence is TGTGCCAGCAGTGAAGCTAGGACAGGGGGCGCTGAGCAGTACTTC. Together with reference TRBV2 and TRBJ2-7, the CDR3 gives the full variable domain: EPEVTQTPSHQVTQMGQEVILRCVPISNHLYFYWYRQILGQKVEFLVSFYNNEISEKSEIFDDQFSVERPDGSNFTLKIRSTKLEDSAMYFCASSEARTGGAEQYFGPGTRLTVT.

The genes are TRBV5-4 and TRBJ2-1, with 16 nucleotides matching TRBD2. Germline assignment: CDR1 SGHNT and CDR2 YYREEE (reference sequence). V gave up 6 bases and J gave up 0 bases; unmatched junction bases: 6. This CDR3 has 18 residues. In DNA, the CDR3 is TGTGCCAGCAAGCCGGGGACTAGCGGGGGGGGCTCCTACAATGAGCAGTTCTTC. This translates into CASKPGTSGGGSYNEQFF.

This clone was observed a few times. CDR3 coding DNA: TGTGCCAGCAGTGCACAGGGATGGGGGCGCTACACCTTC. Translating it yields CASSAQGWGRYTF. The chain links TRBV9 to TRBJ1-2, with TRBD1 as a possible D gene (6 bases). Germline V gene lookup returns CDR1 SGDLS and CDR2 YYNGEE. V lost 5 bases and J 9 bases, leaving 17 bases between the germline ends. The CDR3 totals 13 residues.

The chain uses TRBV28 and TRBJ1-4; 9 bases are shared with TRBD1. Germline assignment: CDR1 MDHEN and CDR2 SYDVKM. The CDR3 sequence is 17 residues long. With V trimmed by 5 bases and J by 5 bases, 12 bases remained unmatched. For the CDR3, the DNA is TGTGCCAGCAGTCCCGCCCGGTGGGACAGGGTAAATGAAAAACTGTTTTTT. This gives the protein CASSPARWDRVNEKLFF.